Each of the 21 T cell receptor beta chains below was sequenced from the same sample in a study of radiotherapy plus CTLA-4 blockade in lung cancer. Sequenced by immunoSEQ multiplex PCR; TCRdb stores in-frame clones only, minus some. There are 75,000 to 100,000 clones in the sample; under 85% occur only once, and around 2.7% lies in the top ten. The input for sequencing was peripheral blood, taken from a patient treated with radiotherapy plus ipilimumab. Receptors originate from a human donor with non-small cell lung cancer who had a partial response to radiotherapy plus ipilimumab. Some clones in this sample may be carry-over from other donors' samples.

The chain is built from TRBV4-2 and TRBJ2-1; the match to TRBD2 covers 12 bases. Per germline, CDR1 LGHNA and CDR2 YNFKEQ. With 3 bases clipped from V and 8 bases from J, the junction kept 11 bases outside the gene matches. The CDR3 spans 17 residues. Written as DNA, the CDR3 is TGTGCCAGCAGCCAGGAAAATCTAGCGGGGGGGCCCTATGAGCAGTTCTTC. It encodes CASSQENLAGGPYEQFF.

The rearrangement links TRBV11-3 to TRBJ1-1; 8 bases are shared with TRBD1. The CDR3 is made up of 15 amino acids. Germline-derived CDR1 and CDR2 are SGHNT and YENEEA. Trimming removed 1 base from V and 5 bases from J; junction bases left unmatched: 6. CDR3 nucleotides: TGTGCCAGCAGCTTAGTCAGGGGGCGCGGGACTGAAGCTTTCTTT. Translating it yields CASSLVRGRGTEAFF.

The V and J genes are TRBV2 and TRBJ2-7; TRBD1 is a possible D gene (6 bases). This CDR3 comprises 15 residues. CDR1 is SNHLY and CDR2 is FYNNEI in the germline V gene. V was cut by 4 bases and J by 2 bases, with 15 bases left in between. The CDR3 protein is CASSVGTTRTYEQYF. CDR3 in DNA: TGTGCCAGCAGTGTGGGGACAACGAGGACCTACGAGCAGTACTTC.

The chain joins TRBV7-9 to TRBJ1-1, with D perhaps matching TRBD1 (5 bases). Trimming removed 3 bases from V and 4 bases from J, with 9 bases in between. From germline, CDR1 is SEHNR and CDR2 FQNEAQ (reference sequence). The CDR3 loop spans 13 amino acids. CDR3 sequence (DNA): TGTGCCAGCAGCTTGGGACTCAGCACTGAAGCTTTCTTT. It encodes CASSLGLSTEAFF.

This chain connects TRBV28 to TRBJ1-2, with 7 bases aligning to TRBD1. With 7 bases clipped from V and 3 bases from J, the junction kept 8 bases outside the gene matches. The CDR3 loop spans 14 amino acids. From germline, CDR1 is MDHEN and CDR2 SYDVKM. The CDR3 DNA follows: TGTGCCAGCACCCTAGGGGGCAGGTACTATGGCTACACCTTC. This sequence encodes CASTLGGRYYGYTF.

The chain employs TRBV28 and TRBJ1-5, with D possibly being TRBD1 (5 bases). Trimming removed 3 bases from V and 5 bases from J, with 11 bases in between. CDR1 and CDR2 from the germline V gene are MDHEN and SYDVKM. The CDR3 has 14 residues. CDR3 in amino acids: CASSLGGWDQPQHF. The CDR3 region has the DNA TGTGCCAGCAGTTTGGGGGGATGGGATCAGCCCCAGCATTTT.

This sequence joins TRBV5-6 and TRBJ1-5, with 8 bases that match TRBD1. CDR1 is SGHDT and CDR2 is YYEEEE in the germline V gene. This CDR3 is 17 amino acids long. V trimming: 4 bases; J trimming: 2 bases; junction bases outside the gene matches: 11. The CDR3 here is CASSQTPGGLGNQPQHF. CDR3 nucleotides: TGTGCCAGCAGCCAGACCCCAGGGGGCTTGGGCAATCAGCCCCAGCATTTT.

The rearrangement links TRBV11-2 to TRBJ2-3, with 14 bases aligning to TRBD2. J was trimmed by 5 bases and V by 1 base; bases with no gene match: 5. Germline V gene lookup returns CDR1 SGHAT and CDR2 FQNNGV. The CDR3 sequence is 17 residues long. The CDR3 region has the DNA TGTGCCAGCAGCTTAGTGGGGACTAGCGGGAGATTAGATACGCAGTATTTT. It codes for CASSLVGTSGRLDTQYF.

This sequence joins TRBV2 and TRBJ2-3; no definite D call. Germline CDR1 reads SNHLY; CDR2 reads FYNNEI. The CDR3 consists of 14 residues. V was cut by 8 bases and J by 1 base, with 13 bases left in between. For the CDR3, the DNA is TGTGCCAGCCAGTGGGCTGGCCGCACAGATACGCAGTATTTT. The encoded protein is CASQWAGRTDTQYF.

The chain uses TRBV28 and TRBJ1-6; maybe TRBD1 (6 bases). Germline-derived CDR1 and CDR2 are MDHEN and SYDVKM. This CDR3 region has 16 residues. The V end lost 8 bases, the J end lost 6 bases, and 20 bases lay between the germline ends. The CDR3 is CASHRWGPGSNSPLHF. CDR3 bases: TGTGCCAGCCACCGATGGGGGCCAGGGAGTAATTCACCCCTCCACTTT.

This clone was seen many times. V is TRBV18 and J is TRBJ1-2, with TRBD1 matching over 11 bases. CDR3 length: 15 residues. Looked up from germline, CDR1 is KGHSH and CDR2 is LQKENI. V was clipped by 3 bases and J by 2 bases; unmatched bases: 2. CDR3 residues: CASSPGTGGNYGYTF. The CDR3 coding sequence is TGTGCCAGCTCACCGGGGACAGGGGGAAACTATGGCTACACCTTC.

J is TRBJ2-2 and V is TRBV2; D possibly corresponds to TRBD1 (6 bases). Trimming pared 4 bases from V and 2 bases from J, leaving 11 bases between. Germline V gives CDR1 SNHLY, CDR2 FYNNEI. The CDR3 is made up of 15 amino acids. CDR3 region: CASSVLRGNTGELFF. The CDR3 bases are TGTGCCAGCAGTGTTCTCAGGGGAAACACCGGGGAGCTGTTTTTT.

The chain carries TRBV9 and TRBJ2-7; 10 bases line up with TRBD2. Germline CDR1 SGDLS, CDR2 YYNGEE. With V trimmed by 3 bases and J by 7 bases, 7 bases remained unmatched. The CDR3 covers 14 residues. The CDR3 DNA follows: TGTGCCAGCAGCGCGGGACTAGCGAGCTCGGAGCAGTACTTC. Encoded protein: CASSAGLASSEQYF.

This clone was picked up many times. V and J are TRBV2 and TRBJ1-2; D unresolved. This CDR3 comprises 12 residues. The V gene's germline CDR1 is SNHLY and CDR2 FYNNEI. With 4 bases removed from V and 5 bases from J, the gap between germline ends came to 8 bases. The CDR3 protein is CASSVAEYGYTF. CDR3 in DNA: TGTGCCAGCAGTGTTGCGGAGTATGGCTACACCTTC.

The CDR3 protein is CASRVADTQYF. The DNA for the CDR3 is TGTGCCAGCAGGGTAGCAGATACGCAGTATTTT. The gene calls are TRBV7-8 and TRBJ2-3, with D hard to call. The CDR3 is made up of 11 amino acids. V was clipped by 6 bases and J by 4 bases, with 5 bases between them. Looked up from germline, CDR1 is SGHVS and CDR2 is FQNEAQ.

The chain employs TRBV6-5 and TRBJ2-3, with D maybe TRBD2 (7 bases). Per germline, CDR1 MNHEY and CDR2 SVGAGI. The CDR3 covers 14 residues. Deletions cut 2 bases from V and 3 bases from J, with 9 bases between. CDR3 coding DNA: TGTGCCAGCAGTTACGGGGGGGCGACAGATACGCAGTATTTT. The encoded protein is CASSYGGATDTQYF.

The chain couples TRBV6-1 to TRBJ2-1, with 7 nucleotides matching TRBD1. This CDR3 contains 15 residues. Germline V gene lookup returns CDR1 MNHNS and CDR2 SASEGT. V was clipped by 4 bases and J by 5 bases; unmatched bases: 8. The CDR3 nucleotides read TGTGCCAGCAGTGTTTCGACAGGGAATCACAATGAGCAGTTCTTC. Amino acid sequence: CASSVSTGNHNEQFF.

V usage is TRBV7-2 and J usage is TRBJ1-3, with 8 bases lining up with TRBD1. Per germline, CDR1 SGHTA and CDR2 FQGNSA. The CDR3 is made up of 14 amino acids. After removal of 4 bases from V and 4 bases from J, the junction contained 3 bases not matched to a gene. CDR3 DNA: TGTGCCAGCAGCTCCGGACAGGGAGGAAACACCATATATTTT. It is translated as CASSSGQGGNTIYF. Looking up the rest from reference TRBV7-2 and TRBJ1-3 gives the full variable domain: GAGVSQSPSNKVTEKGKDVELRCDPISGHTALYWYRQSLGQGLEFLIYFQGNSAPDKSGLPSDRFSAERTGGSVSTLTIQRTQQEDSAVYLCASSSGQGGNTIYFGEGSWLTVV.

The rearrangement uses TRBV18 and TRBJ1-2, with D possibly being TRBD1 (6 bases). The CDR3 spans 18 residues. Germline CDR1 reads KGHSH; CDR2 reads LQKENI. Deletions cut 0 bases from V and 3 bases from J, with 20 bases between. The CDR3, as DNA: TGTGCCAGCTCACCACCGGGGGCGGTCGAGAATCCCCACTATGGCTACACCTTC. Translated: CASSPPGAVENPHYGYTF.

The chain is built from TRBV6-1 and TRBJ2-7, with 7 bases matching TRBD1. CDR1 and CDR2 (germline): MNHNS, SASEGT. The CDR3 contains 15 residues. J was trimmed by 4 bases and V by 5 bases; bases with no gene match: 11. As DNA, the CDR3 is TGTGCCAGCAGTAAGGGACAGCCCTCTAGGTACGAGCAGTACTTC. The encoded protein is CASSKGQPSRYEQYF.

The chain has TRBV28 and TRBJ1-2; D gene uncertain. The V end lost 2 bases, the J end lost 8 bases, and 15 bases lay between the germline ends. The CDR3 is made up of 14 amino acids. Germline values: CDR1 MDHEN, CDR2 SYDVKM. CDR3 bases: TGTGCCAGCAGTTTAGGGCGCGGGTCGAAGGGCTACACCTTC. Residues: CASSLGRGSKGYTF.